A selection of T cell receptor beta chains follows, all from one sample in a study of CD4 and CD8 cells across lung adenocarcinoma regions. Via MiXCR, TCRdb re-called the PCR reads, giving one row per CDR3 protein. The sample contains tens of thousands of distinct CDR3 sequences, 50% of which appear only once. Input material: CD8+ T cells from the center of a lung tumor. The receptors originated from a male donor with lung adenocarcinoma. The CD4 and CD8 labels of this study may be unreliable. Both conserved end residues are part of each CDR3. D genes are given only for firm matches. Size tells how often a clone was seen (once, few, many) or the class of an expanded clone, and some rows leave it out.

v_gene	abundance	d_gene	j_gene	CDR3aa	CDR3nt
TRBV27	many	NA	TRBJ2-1	CASSPLGATDEQFF	TGTGCCAGCAGTCCTCTAGGGGCGACGGATGAGCAGTTCTTC
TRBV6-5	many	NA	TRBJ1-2	CASRYGSVDGYTF	TGTGCCAGCAGGTACGGGAGTGTAGATGGCTACACCTTC
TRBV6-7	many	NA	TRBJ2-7	CASRDSDAEQYF	TGTGCCAGCAGGGACTCCGATGCCGAGCAGTACTTC
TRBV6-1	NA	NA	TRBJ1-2	CASKGGAVGGYTF	TGTGCCAGCAAGGGGGGGGCGGTCGGGGGCTACACCTTC
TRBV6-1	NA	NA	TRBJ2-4	CASDLTDIQYF	TGTGCCAGCGATCTCACAGATATTCAGTACTTC
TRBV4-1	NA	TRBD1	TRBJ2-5	CASSQSGGEETQYF	TGCGCCAGCAGCCAATCAGGGGGCGAGGAGACCCAGTACTTC
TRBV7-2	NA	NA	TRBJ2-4	CAGTGTGVKDTQYF	TGTGCCGGCACGGGGACGGGAGTGAAAGATACGCAGTACTTC
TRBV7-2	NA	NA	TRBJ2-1	CASSVGTTFNEQFF	TGTGCCAGCAGCGTCGGCACCACCTTCAATGAGCAGTTCTTC
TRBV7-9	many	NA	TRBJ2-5	CASSLAVAHQETQYF	TGTGCCAGCAGCTTAGCGGTCGCCCACCAAGAGACCCAGTACTTC
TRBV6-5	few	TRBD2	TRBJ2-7	CASSSLTSGRVSSYEQYF	TGTGCCAGCAGTTCATTGACTAGCGGGAGGGTGAGCTCCTACGAGCAGTACTTC
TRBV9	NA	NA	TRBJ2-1	CASSPRTGWYNEQFF	TGTGCCAGCAGCCCCCGGACTGGATGGTACAATGAGCAGTTCTTC
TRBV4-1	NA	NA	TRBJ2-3	CASSQDGRGQDTQYF	TGCGCCAGCAGCCAAGACGGGCGTGGCCAAGATACGCAGTATTTT
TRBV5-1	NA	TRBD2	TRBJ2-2	CASKLAGGGAGELFF	TGCGCCAGCAAGCTAGCGGGAGGTGGGGCCGGGGAGCTGTTTTTT
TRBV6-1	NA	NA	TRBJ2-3	CASSKGLRAKNIQYF	TGTGCCAGCTCCAAGGGGCTGCGAGCCAAAAATATTCAGTATTTC
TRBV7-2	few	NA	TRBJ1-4	CASSFGGFANEKLFF	TGTGCCAGCAGCTTTGGGGGATTTGCTAATGAAAAACTGTTTTTT
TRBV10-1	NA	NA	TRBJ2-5	CAGGRGGRDGDTQYF	TGCGCCGGGGGGAGGGGGGGCCGTGACGGAGATACCCAGTACTTC
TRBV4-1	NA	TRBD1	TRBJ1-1	CASSQTPGQGVTEAFF	TGCGCCAGCAGCCAAACTCCGGGACAGGGGGTCACTGAAGCTTTCTTT
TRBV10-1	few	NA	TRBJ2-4	CASSAMGRGAKDIQYF	TGCGCCAGCAGTGCCATGGGGCGGGGAGCCAAAGACATTCAGTACTTC
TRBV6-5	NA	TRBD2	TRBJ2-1	CASSYLLAGGTQFF	TGTGCCAGCAGTTACCTCCTAGCGGGAGGAACGCAGTTCTTC
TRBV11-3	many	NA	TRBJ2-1	CASSRGGALSSYNEQFF	TGTGCCAGCAGCCGGGGCGGCGCCTTGAGCTCCTACAATGAGCAGTTCTTC
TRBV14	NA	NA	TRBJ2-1	CASSQVGNEQFF	TGTGCCAGCAGCCAAGTCGGGAATGAGCAGTTCTTC
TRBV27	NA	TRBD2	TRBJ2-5	CASSLSLPNYGGGFF	TGTGCCAGCAGTTTGAGTCTACCCAACTACGGGGGGGGGTTCTTC
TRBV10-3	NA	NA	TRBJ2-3	CAGKGGRHPDTQYF	TGTGCGGGCAAAGGGGGGCGTCACCCCGATACCCAGTATTTC
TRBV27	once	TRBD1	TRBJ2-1	CASRQDRDSYNEQFF	TGTGCCAGCAGACAGGACAGGGACTCCTACAATGAGCAGTTCTTC
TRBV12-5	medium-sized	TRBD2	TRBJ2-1	CASGILSGRALNEQFF	TGTGCTAGTGGGATCTTAAGCGGGAGGGCCTTAAATGAGCAGTTCTTC
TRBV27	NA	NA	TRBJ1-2	CASSLRGLGGYGYTF	TGTGCCAGCAGTCTTCGGGGATTAGGGGGCTATGGCTACACCTTC
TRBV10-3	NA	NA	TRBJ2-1	CASWVGAQYNEQFF	TGTGCCTCATGGGTGGGAGCGCAGTACAATGAGCAGTTCTTC
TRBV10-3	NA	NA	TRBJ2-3	CGSGLTETQYF	TGTGGGAGCGGTCTCACAGAGACGCAGTATTTT
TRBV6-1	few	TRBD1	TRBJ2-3	CASSEAGTGVEETQYF	TGTGCCAGCAGTGAAGCCGGGACAGGGGTTGAGGAGACGCAGTACTTT